The sequence of this TCR beta chain was determined in a study of vaccination and CD4 T cells after COVID-19 (dated by TCRdb to between 2021 and 2023). Notes on the research overall: Every convalescent patient had a positive nasal swab PCR test for SARS-CoV-2, with mild disease in nine patients and severe disease in one. The convalescent cohort included six males and four females, with two Hispanic individuals, seven Caucasians, two Asians and one multiracial person. Each participant got two doses of either the Pfizer-BioNTech BNT162b2 vaccine (n=8) or the Moderna mRNA-1273 vaccine (n=2). Post-COVID blood samples from convalescent patients were collected a median of around 100 days after diagnosis, with a range of roughly 35 to 180 days. Post-vaccine blood samples were collected a median of approximately eleven weeks after the second vaccine dose, ranging from about 13 to 250 days. A few convalescent patients were sampled both early after vaccination (day 14) and late after vaccination (days 161 to 241). For stimulating the cultures, overlapping spike peptide pools were used, derived from SARS-CoV-2 as well as from the common cold coronaviruses HCoV-NL63, HCoV-OC43 and HCoV-229E. As controls, cultures received a CEFX viral epitope pool (the positive control), an HIV-1 Nef peptide pool (the negative control), or no peptide at all. In around ten COVID-19 convalescent patients and a handful of infection-naive healthy vaccine recipients, the spike-specific CD4+ TCR repertoire before mRNA vaccination was compared with the repertoire after mRNA vaccination.

This clonotype occurred a few times. Its recognized antigen is unknown. The sample holds no much larger clone one base away, and base qualities are not on file. Study-wide findings and limitations: In convalescent patients, a median roughly 88% of post-vaccine SARS-CoV-2-reactive clones were detected only after vaccination, suggesting vaccine-specific priming. The median number of SARS-CoV-2-reactive clonotypes rose from 20 to 25 after infection to a few dozen after vaccination, but the change was not significant. The study included relatively few convalescent patients and did not analyze early timepoints after natural infection. Nearly all vaccine-specific clones in convalescent patients (304 of 307) were mono-reactive for SARS-CoV-2 spike rather than cross-reactive with common cold coronaviruses.

Read against the paper, the sample's time point label means: late sampling 161 to 241 days after vaccination in a few convalescent patients. The treatment or condition label, as the study defines it: roughly ten-day PBMC culture with coronavirus spike peptide pools or control peptides (ViraFEST assay). The study used the ViraFEST assay, which expanded antigen-specific T cells with peptide pools and then identified expanded clonotypes by TCR sequencing. The convalescent patients' positive SARS-CoV-2 PCR tests were from March to December 2020, which was before the Alpha, Beta and Delta variants emerged in the United States. Fewer than 2.5 million PBMCs per well were cultured in IMDM with approximately 5.2% human AB serum and approximately 10 IU/ml IL-2, plus 10 ug/ml peptide pools. On days 3 and 7, half of the culture medium was replaced with fresh IL-2-containing medium. After around 11 days of culture, CD4+ T cells were isolated by negative selection with the EasySep CD4+ T cell isolation kit. PBMCs were separated from whole blood using Ficoll-Paque Plus gradient centrifugation and then either used fresh or cryopreserved at -140C. In general, triplicate wells were set up for every culture condition.

For this chain, trimming is 6 bases at the V end and 5 bases at the J end, and the number of junction bases without a gene match is 4. CDR1 and CDR2 were assigned from the germline V gene (reference sequence) as MNHEY and SMNVEV. The CDR3 runs 13 residues from the cysteine to the phenylalanine. CDR3 DNA is the only sequence kept; it has 39 bases, read in frame from the first base. Libraries came from PCR. TCR sequencing of DNA from cultured CD4+ T cells used the Oncomine TCR Beta short-read assay at the Johns Hopkins FTIC core. The QIAamp micro DNA kit was used to extract genomic DNA from the cultured CD4+ T cells. Oncomine TCR Beta libraries from cultured CD4+ T cells were pooled using unique dual indexes and sequenced on an Illumina iSeq 100. On the study's bioinformatics: Non-productive sequences were removed, and CDR3s not starting with C, not ending with F or W, or shorter than 7 amino acids were discarded. The MANAFEST web application identified antigen-specific clonotypes by comparing peptide-stimulated wells against reference wells and other culture wells. Positive clones required FDR below 0.05, an odds ratio above 5, and productive frequency above 0.1% in at least two of three replicate wells. A clonotype was classed as cross-reactive if the clonotype showed significant expansion both in SARS-CoV-2 spike wells and in at least one common cold coronavirus spike condition. Similarity between CDR3 sequences was evaluated in R version 3.6.1 using Levenshtein distances (stringdist) and unrooted phylogenetic trees (ape). TCRdb applied fastp at Q25 and MiXCR to the public reads, then kept only in-frame beta chains. Each CDR3 protein gets just one entry, which takes the most common genes and DNA from the rows behind it. The V and J calls reflect TCRdb's pipeline rather than the authors' work. In this sample the table shows 25,000 to 30,000 distinct CDR3 sequences, 40% to 45% of which occur a single time. The ten most abundant clones make up around 5% of the sample.

The clonotype comes from a human donor who had recovered from COVID-19. The sequence is built from TRBV27 and TRBJ2-7; a stretch of 10 junction bases matches TRBD2. The material sequenced was CD4+ T cells from blood, cultured in vitro, taken about 7 months after SARS-CoV-2 vaccination. The CDR3 in this case is CASSLAGAHEQYF. Here is the DNA: TGTGCCAGCAGCCTAGCGGGAGCCCACGAGCAGTACTTC.